The clone carrying this T cell receptor (beta chain) appeared once. What it binds is unknown. This specimen belongs to a study of memory CD4+ T cells and cytomegalovirus serostatus. Germline loops: CDR1 LNHDA, CDR2 SQIVND (reference sequence). This CDR3 contains 17 residues. J gave up 2 bases and V 5 bases, and 10 bases lay outside the gene matches. Clones were read by immunoSEQ multiplex PCR, and TCRdb kept only the in-frame ones, dropping some. The data contain tens of thousands of clones, 70% to 75% of them singletons. Single viable CD3+CD4+CD8-CD45RO+ cells were sorted as the memory CD4+ T cells. General observations from the study: Suggested: most of the CMV-linked TCR signature lies in CD4+ memory cells.

This chain uses TRBV19 with TRBJ2-3; TRBD1 aligns across 10 bases. The sequencing input was memory CD4+ T cells from blood. The source is an adult in good health and CMV-seropositive. The CDR3 here is CASSSPEGTGVTDTQYF. CDR3 DNA sequence: TGTGCCAGTAGTTCACCTGAGGGGACAGGGGTCACAGATACGCAGTATTTT.